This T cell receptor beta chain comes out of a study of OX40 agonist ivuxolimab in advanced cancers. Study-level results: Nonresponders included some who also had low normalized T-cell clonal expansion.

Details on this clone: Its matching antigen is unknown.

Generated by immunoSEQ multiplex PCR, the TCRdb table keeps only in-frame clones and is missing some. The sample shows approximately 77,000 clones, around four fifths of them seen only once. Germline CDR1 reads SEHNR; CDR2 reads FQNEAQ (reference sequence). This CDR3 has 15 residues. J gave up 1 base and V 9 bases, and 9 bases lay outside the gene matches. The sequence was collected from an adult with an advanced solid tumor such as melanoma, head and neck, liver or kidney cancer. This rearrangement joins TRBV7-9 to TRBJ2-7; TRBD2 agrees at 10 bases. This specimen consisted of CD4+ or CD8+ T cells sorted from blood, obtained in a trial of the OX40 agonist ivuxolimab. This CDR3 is CARPRGAGGSYEQYF. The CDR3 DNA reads TGTGCCAGACCCCGCGGAGCGGGAGGGTCCTACGAGCAGTACTTC. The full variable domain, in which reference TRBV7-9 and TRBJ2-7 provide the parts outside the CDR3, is DTGVSQNPRHKITKRGQNVTFRCDPISEHNRLYWYRQTLGQGPEFLTYFQNEAQLEKSRLLSDRFSAERPKGSFSTLEIQRTEQGDSAMYLCARPRGAGGSYEQYFGPGTRLTVT.